Following are 8 T cell receptor beta chains from one sample sequenced in a study. TCRdb fed the 5' RACE reads into MiXCR, producing one record per CDR3 protein. Of a few thousand distinct CDR3 sequences in the sample, nearly 60% were seen once. The sample taken for sequencing was naive CD4+ T cells sorted from blood. Subset here: naive CD4+ T cells, CD4+CD45RA+CD25-. The receptors were gathered from a female donor with breast cancer.

The V gene is TRBV12-3 or TRBV12-4, the J gene TRBJ2-7; the match to TRBD2 covers 10 bases. V lost 4 bases to trimming and J lost 13 bases; unmatched junction nucleotides: 10. The CDR3 is made up of 13 amino acids. The CDR3 region has the DNA TGTGCCAGCAGTTCGACCGGGACTAGCGTTTTATACTTC. Translation: CASSSTGTSVLYF.

This clonotype was found a few times. The chain carries TRBV11-3 and TRBJ2-1; TRBD2 matches 7 bases. V lost 5 bases, J lost 9 bases, and 13 bases stayed unmatched. The CDR3 contains 15 residues. Germline lookup yields CDR1 SGHNT and CDR2 YENEEA. This chain's CDR3 is CASSPPPGTKGEQFF. In nucleotides, the CDR3 is TGTGCCAGCAGCCCTCCCCCCGGGACTAAGGGTGAGCAGTTCTTC.

In its sample, this clonotype was seen a few times. The CDR3 nucleotides are TGTGCCAGCAGCTTAGCGGCCCGCTCCTACAATGAGCAGTTCTTC. This encodes CASSLAARSYNEQFF. The V gene is TRBV7-2, the J gene TRBJ2-1; no firm D call. The germline V and J ends were trimmed by 0 bases and 0 bases, with 6 bases remaining between them. The CDR3 has 15 residues. Germline V gene data show CDR1 as SGHTA and CDR2 as FQGNSA.

The chain employs TRBV4-1 and TRBJ2-1, with a weak D call TRBD1 (5 bases). The V and J ends lost 2 bases and 7 bases respectively, with 6 bases between them. The CDR3 totals 12 residues. Germline lookup yields CDR1 MGHRA and CDR2 YSYEKL. DNA of the CDR3: TGCGCCAGCAGCCAAAGGGGTAATGAGCAGTTCTTC. This codes for CASSQRGNEQFF.

Turning to this clonotype: A much larger clone lies one base from this, so it may be a read error. This rearrangement joins TRBV29-1 to TRBJ2-5, with TRBD1 matching over 7 bases. Germline loops: CDR1 SQVTM, CDR2 ANQGSEA. The CDR3 runs to 13 residues. The trim removed 5 bases at V and 7 bases at J, leaving 10 bases unmatched. The CDR3 is CSVTRQGGGTQYF. The DNA for the CDR3 is TGCAGCGTTACAAGACAGGGTGGAGGGACCCAGTACTTC.

The chain links TRBV20-1 to TRBJ1-2; no clear D gene. This CDR3 is built from 16 residues. In germline, CDR1 is DFQATT, CDR2 SNEGSKA (reference sequence). The ends were cut back, 0 bases at V and 4 bases at J, with 18 bases in the middle. CDR3: CSAREHLHRDGYGYTF. The DNA of the CDR3 is TGCAGTGCTAGAGAACACCTTCATCGCGACGGCTATGGCTACACCTTC.

V is TRBV15 and J is TRBJ2-7; D not certain. The CDR3 runs 12 residues. V shed 0 bases and J shed 4 bases, with 4 bases lying between them. The germline V gene has CDR1 LNHNV and CDR2 YYDKDF (reference sequence). The CDR3 region is CATSRDRYEQYF. The CDR3 DNA reads as TGTGCCACCAGCAGAGATCGGTACGAGCAGTACTTC.

This clonotype was counted a few times. This chain links TRBV20-1 with TRBJ1-2; 7 nucleotides match TRBD1. This CDR3 region has 14 residues. Per the germline V gene, CDR1 is DFQATT and CDR2 is SNEGSKA (reference sequence). The V and J ends lost 0 bases and 3 bases, in that order; junction bases with no gene match: 4. CDR3 nucleotide sequence: TGCAGTGCTAGAGAACAGGGGTTCGACTATGGCTACACCTTC. This translates into CSAREQGFDYGYTF.